The rows below give T cell receptor beta chains drawn from one sample of a study of cytomegalovirus exposure and HLA in healthy donors. TCRdb keeps only in-frame clones here, not all; method: immunoSEQ multiplex PCR. Here the sample spans about 140,000 clones, more than 60% being singletons. Sequencing was performed on PBMCs. The receptors derive from a female donor in good health and CMV-seronegative. Both conserved end residues are part of each CDR3. The order of the fields is J gene, V gene, clone size, D gene, CDR3 DNA, CDR3 protein. A D gene is named only where the DNA matches it firmly. A row's size may be missing; if present it is once, few, many or a size class.

TRBJ1-2 TRBV10-1 once TRBD1 TGCGCCAGCAGTGACGGGACAGGGGACCTCTATGGCTACACCTTC CASSDGTGDLYGYTF
TRBJ2-5 TRBV5-1 . . TGCGCCAGCAGCTTGGGGGTTGGAGGGAAGGAGGAGACCCAGTACTTC CASSLGVGGKEETQYF
TRBJ1-3 TRBV5-6 . TRBD1 TGTGCCAGCAGCCTAAAACAGGGGGTAAGGCCGGGAAACACCATATATTTT CASSLKQGVRPGNTIYF
TRBJ1-5 TRBV9 . . TGTGCCAGCAGCGTAGGGGAGGATCAGCCCCAGCATTTT CASSVGEDQPQHF
TRBJ1-6 TRBV7-6 . . TGTGCCAGCAGCTTAGGGACCGGGGGGCCTGATTCACCCCTCCACTTT CASSLGTGGPDSPLHF
TRBJ2-5 TRBV5-8 . TRBD2 TGTGCCAGCAGCTTGTGGCTAGCGGGGATCCAAGAGACCCAGTACTTC CASSLWLAGIQETQYF
TRBJ2-5 TRBV5-4 . TRBD1 TGTGCCAGCAGCCCCCGGACAGGGGCCGAAGAGACCCAGTACTTC CASSPRTGAEETQYF
TRBJ2-3 TRBV5-1 . . TGCGCCAGCAGCTTTAGCAACCCGCTGGCAGATACGCAGTATTTT CASSFSNPLADTQYF
TRBJ1-5 TRBV6-5 . . TGTGCCAGCAGTACAGGGCCTAATCAGCCCCAGCATTTT CASSTGPNQPQHF
TRBJ1-6 TRBV2 . . TGTGCCAGCAGCCGGGGGAGGAATTCACCCCTCCACTTT CASSRGRNSPLHF
TRBJ2-1 TRBV10-2 . . TGCGCCAGCAGACTAGCCGGGACAGCTTACAATGAGCAGTTCTTC CASRLAGTAYNEQFF
TRBJ1-1 TRBV4-2 . . TGTGCCAGCAGCCAAGGGCTGGGGGAGGGGACTGAAGCTTTCTTT CASSQGLGEGTEAFF
TRBJ2-1 TRBV7-9 once TRBD2 TGTTCCAGCAGCCATGGACTAGCGGGAGACGTAAGCTCCTACAATGAGCAGTTCTTC CSSSHGLAGDVSSYNEQFF
TRBJ2-7 TRBV29-1 once TRBD2 TGCAGCGTTGTGGGGGGGTCCTACGAGCAGTACTTC CSVVGGSYEQYF
TRBJ2-2 TRBV27 few . TGTGCCAGCAGTTTCGTACCAGGGGCGAACACCGGGGAGCTGTTTTTT CASSFVPGANTGELFF
TRBJ1-1 TRBV5-6 . . TGTGCCAGCAGCCCTATTATGAACACTGAAGCTTTCTTT CASSPIMNTEAFF
TRBJ1-1 TRBV18 . . TGTGCCAGCTCACCGCTGGGGGGGGCGTCCCGGGGGACTGAAGCTTTCTTT CASSPLGGASRGTEAFF
TRBJ1-4 TRBV28 . . TGTGCCAGCACACCCAGTACAGGCCCCGGGGAAAAACTGTTTTTT CASTPSTGPGEKLFF
TRBJ1-2 TRBV7-9 . . TGTGCCAGCAGCTTAGCCCCGGGAGAGGGTGGCTACACCTTC CASSLAPGEGGYTF
TRBJ2-7 TRBV28 . . TGTGCCAGCAACCCGACAGCAACCTACGAGCAGTACTTC CASNPTATYEQYF
TRBJ1-1 TRBV7-3 . . TGTGCCAGCAGCTCGGGATATCAGAACGCTGAAGCTTTCTTT CASSSGYQNAEAFF
TRBJ1-1 TRBV6-5 . . TGTGCCACCCTCGGGGTTCTGTGGGCTGAAGCTTTCTTT CATLGVLWAEAFF
TRBJ2-3 TRBV27 . TRBD1 TGTGCCAGCAAAGGGACAGTTAGGAATACGCAGTATTTT CASKGTVRNTQYF
TRBJ2-1 TRBV7-6 . . TGTGCCAGCAGCTTAGAGGTGGGGGGGCCCTACAATGAGCAGTTCTTC CASSLEVGGPYNEQFF
TRBJ1-5 TRBV2 few . TGTGCCAGCATAGGCACACGGGGTAGCAATCAGCCCCAGCATTTT CASIGTRGSNQPQHF
TRBJ1-4 TRBV5-6 few TRBD1 TGTGCCAGCAGCGTTACAGGGGGCGGGAATGAAAAACTGTTTTTT CASSVTGGGNEKLFF
TRBJ1-6 TRBV4-2 . TRBD1 TGTGCCAGCAGCTTGGGACAGGGGGAAAGGATGAATTCACCCCTCCACTTT CASSLGQGERMNSPLHF
TRBJ2-7 TRBV7-9 . . TGTTCCAGCAGCTTAGGAGTCTACGAGCAGTACTTC CSSSLGVYEQYF
TRBJ2-7 TRBV28 . . TGTGCCAGCACCCAGGTCGGGACATCTGCACCCTACGAGCAGTACTTC CASTQVGTSAPYEQYF
TRBJ2-5 TRBV6-6 . TRBD1 TGTGCCAGCAGTTACCCGGACAGGGGACAAGAGACCCAGTACTTC CASSYPDRGQETQYF
TRBJ1-5 TRBV6-1 . . TGTGCCAGCAGTGTCGGACGGACAAATCAGCCCCAGCATTTT CASSVGRTNQPQHF
TRBJ2-2 TRBV4-1 few TRBD1 TGCGCCAGCAGCGTGGGACAGGGGCAAACCGGGGAGCTGTTTTTT CASSVGQGQTGELFF
TRBJ1-1 TRBV11-3 . TRBD1 TGTGCCAGCAGCCGGACAGGGGGCGGGACTGAAGCTTTCTTT CASSRTGGGTEAFF
TRBJ1-3 TRBV7-8 . . TGTGCCAGCAGCTTCTACAGGGTCAGCTCTGGAAACACCATATATTTT CASSFYRVSSGNTIYF
TRBJ2-1 TRBV19 . . TGTGCCAGTAGTATAGACGGGGTTAGCTCCTACAATGAGCAGTTCTTC CASSIDGVSSYNEQFF
TRBJ2-3 TRBV9 . TRBD1 TGTGCCAGCAGCTTTACAGGGGCGGCAGATACGCAGTATTTT CASSFTGAADTQYF
TRBJ1-3 TRBV7-9 . . TGTGCCAGCACCCTCTCTGGAAACACCATATATTTT CASTLSGNTIYF
TRBJ2-5 TRBV7-7 . . TGTGCTAGCAGCTTAGGCCATGGCGGGCAAGAGACCCAGTACTTC CASSLGHGGQETQYF
TRBJ2-7 TRBV14 . TRBD1 TGTGCCAGCAGCTATAGGACAGGGGGTGGTAAGCAGTACTTC CASSYRTGGGKQYF
TRBJ1-1 TRBV28 once TRBD1 TGCGCCAGCAGGGGGGGACGGGCACACGAAGCTTTCTTT CASRGGRAHEAFF
TRBJ1-6 TRBV6-1 . . TGTGCCATCAGTGGCGCCAGGGGTAATTCACCCCTCCACTTT CAISGARGNSPLHF
TRBJ1-1 TRBV10-3 few TRBD1 TGTGCCATCAGGCCTGGACAGGGGGCACGGAACACTGAAGCTTTCTTT CAIRPGQGARNTEAFF
TRBJ1-6 TRBV7-9 . . TGTGCGGGAGGAGTGGATAATTCACCCCTCCACTTT CAGGVDNSPLHF
TRBJ1-1 TRBV19 few . TGTGCCAGTAGTATACCGGGGATGAACACTGAAGCTTTCTTT CASSIPGMNTEAFF
TRBJ1-2 TRBV28 . . TGTGCCAGCAGTTTCGCAGAAAGTAACTATGGCTACACCTTC CASSFAESNYGYTF
TRBJ2-1 TRBV19 . TRBD2 TGTGCCAGTAAAGATTTAGACAGGGCATTAGCGGGAGGTAAGGCCAATGAGCAGTTCTTC CASKDLDRALAGGKANEQFF